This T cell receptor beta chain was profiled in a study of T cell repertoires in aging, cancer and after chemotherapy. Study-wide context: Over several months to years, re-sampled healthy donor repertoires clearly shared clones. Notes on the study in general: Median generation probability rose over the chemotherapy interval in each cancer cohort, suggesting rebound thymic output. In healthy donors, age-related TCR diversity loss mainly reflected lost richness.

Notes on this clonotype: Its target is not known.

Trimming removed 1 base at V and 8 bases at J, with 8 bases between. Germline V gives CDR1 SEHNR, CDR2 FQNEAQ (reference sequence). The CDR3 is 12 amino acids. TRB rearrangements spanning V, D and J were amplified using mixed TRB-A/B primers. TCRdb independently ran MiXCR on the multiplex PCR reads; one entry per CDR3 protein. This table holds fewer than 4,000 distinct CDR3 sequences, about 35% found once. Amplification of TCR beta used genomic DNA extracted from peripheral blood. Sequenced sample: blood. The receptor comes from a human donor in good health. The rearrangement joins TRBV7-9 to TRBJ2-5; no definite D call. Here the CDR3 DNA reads TGTGCCAGCAGCTTAGAGGCAGGAACCCAGTACTTC. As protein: CASSLEAGTQYF.